This T cell receptor (beta chain) derives from a study of T cell responses to AZD1222 COVID-19 vaccine. Germline assignment: CDR1 SEHNR and CDR2 FQNEAQ (reference sequence). Trimming left V 5 bases short and J 8 bases short, with 9 bases between. This CDR3 region has 11 residues. This clone was seen repeatedly, ten times or more. Produced via immunoSEQ multiplex PCR; TCRdb's table is partial and in-frame only. The sample includes about 110,000 clones, about 91% of them seen just once. The sequencing here drew on peripheral blood, taken 28 days after the second AZD1222 dose. The source of this sequence is an adult who received the AZD1222 COVID-19 vaccine. The J gene is TRBJ1-2, the V gene TRBV7-9; D is uncertain. The CDR3 region is CASSATLGYTF. The CDR3 DNA follows: TGTGCCAGCAGCGCAACCCTGGGCTACACCTTC.